Following are 10 T cell receptor beta chains from one sample sequenced in a study of cytomegalovirus exposure and HLA in healthy donors. The PCR contained 60 Vbeta and 13 Jbeta primers. The repertoire was sequenced with immunoSEQ multiplex PCR; TCRdb's copy has only in-frame clones and lacks some. The data show some 130,000 clones, about 82% seen once. The sequencing input was PBMCs. The receptors derive from a man aged 25 to 45 in good health.

CDR3 region: CASRTRYEQFF. The CDR3 DNA reads as TGTGCCAGCAGGACTAGGTATGAGCAGTTCTTC. This chain joins TRBV6-5 and TRBJ2-1, with a possible D match to TRBD2 (6 bases). The CDR3 length is 11 residues. Germline V lookup: CDR1 MNHEY, CDR2 SVGAGI. V lost 6 bases to trimming and J lost 8 bases, with 8 bases between them.

V gene TRBV25-1 combines with J gene TRBJ2-3; 9 bases are shared with TRBD2. This CDR3 is built from 16 residues. The V segment lost 5 bases and the J segment 1 base; nucleotides outside the gene matches: 7. Germline CDR1 is MGHDK and CDR2 is SYGVNS. CDR3 region: CASSSYSGRGTDTQYF. CDR3 DNA: TGTGCCAGCAGTAGTTATAGCGGGAGAGGCACAGATACGCAGTATTTT.

The chain couples TRBV5-1 to TRBJ1-3; possible D gene TRBD1, 6 bases. This CDR3 has 15 residues. The germline V gene encodes CDR1 SGHRS and CDR2 YFSETQ. Trimming took 4 bases from V and 3 from J, leaving 14 bases between them. CDR3 residues: CASSERTAHGNTIYF. CDR3 coding DNA: TGCGCCAGCAGCGAACGGACAGCCCATGGAAACACCATATATTTT.

The chain uses TRBV13 and TRBJ2-1; 13 bases fit TRBD2. CDR3 length: 15 residues. Trimming took 6 bases from V and 8 from J; bases not matched to a gene: 7. Germline V CDR1 and CDR2: PRHDT, FYEKMQ (reference sequence). The CDR3 loop reads CASSHGTSGNYEQFF. CDR3 DNA: TGTGCCAGCAGTCACGGGACTAGCGGGAACTATGAGCAGTTCTTC.

The chain is built from TRBV7-9 and TRBJ1-2; 7 bases are a match to TRBD1. The CDR3 covers 15 residues. The germline V gene has CDR1 SEHNR and CDR2 FQNEAQ (reference sequence). With V trimmed by 3 bases and J by 5 bases, 9 bases remained unmatched. The CDR3 DNA reads as TGTGCCAGCAGCTTCACCGACAGGGATGGTTATGGCTACACCTTC. Translating gives CASSFTDRDGYGYTF. The whole variable domain, filled in from reference TRBV7-9 and TRBJ1-2, reads DTGVSQNPRHKITKRGQNVTFRCDPISEHNRLYWYRQTLGQGPEFLTYFQNEAQLEKSRLLSDRFSAERPKGSFSTLEIQRTEQGDSAMYLCASSFTDRDGYGYTFGSGTRLTVV.

The genes are TRBV28 and TRBJ2-5, with D hard to call. This CDR3 has 13 residues. V was clipped by 6 bases and J by 4 bases, with 12 bases between them. The germline gives CDR1 MDHEN, CDR2 SYDVKM. The CDR3 DNA reads TGTGCCAGCAGACCGGGTAGCCGAGAGACCCAGTACTTC. It is translated as CASRPGSRETQYF.

With regard to this clone: Additional DNA sequences in this sample encode the identical CDR3. The chain is built from TRBV4-1 and TRBJ1-1; perhaps TRBD1 as D (5 bases). The CDR3 extends over 13 amino acids. Per the germline V gene, CDR1 is MGHRA and CDR2 is YSYEKL. V lost 0 bases and J lost 5, with 7 bases in between. CDR3 DNA sequence: TGCGCCAGCAGCCAAGATCGGGGGACTGAAGCTTTCTTT. It specifies CASSQDRGTEAFF.

There are a few counts of this clone. The chain combines TRBV18 with TRBJ2-1; possible D gene TRBD1, 6 bases. V was trimmed by 0 bases and J by 9 bases, leaving 21 bases between them. Germline V gives CDR1 KGHSH, CDR2 LQKENI. This CDR3 region has 17 residues. CDR3 residues: CASSPPNGGGPRSEQFF. The CDR3, as DNA: TGTGCCAGCTCACCACCCAATGGTGGGGGCCCCCGGAGTGAGCAGTTCTTC.

With regard to this clone: It differs at one base from a far larger clone, so likely a read error. Other DNA sequences within the sample encode an identical CDR3. V and J are TRBV5-8 and TRBJ1-4, with TRBD1 matching 10 bases. Germline-derived CDR1 and CDR2 are SGHTS and YDEGEE. The CDR3 loop spans 16 amino acids. Trimming took 4 bases from V and 7 from J; bases not matched to a gene: 10. CDR3 coding DNA: TGTGCCAGCAGCCAAGATCTTGGGACAGGGGTTGAAAAACTGTTTTTT. Translated: CASSQDLGTGVEKLFF.

The sample holds one count of this clone. The same CDR3 arises from other DNA sequences in this sample as well. The chain employs TRBV5-5 and TRBJ2-7; 8 nucleotides line up with TRBD1. CDR3 length: 14 residues. J was trimmed by 4 bases and V by 4 bases; bases with no gene match: 7. Looked up from germline, CDR1 is SGHKS and CDR2 is YYEKEE (reference sequence). The CDR3 nucleotides read TGTGCCAGCAGCCCCGGAACAGGGGGATACGAGCAGTACTTC. Protein: CASSPGTGGYEQYF.